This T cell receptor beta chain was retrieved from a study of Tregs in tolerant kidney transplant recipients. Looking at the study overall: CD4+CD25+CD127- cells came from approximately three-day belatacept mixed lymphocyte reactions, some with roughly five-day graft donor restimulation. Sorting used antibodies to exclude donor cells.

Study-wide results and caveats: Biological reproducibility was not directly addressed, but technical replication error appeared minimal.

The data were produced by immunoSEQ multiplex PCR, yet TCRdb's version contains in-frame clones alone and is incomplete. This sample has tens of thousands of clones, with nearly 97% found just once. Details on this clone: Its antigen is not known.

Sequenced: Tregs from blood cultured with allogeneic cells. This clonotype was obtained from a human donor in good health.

CDR3 coding DNA: TGTGCCAGCAGCCTCCCATATAGCAATCAGCCCCAGCATTTT. Translated: CASSLPYSNQPQHF. This chain joins TRBV7-8 and TRBJ1-5; D remains ambiguous. Trimming shortened V by 5 bases and J by 0 bases, and 8 bases separated the two germline ends. The CDR3 sequence is 14 residues long. In germline, CDR1 is SGHVS, CDR2 FQNEAQ.